The rows below give T cell receptor beta chains drawn from one sample of a study of OX40 agonist ivuxolimab in advanced cancers. The table came from immunoSEQ multiplex PCR; TCRdb's copy has only in-frame clones and leaves some out. This sample has fewer than 65,000 clones, with approximately 90% found just once. Sequences were derived from CD4+ or CD8+ T cells sorted from blood, sampled in a trial of the OX40 agonist ivuxolimab. These receptors all stem from an adult with an advanced solid tumor such as melanoma, head and neck, liver or kidney cancer. The CDR3 runs from the conserved cysteine through the conserved F or W. D genes are given only for firm matches. Clone size is shown for a subset of rows, as once, few, many or a class of expanded clone.

>-|TRBJ1-1|TRBV13|-
TGTGCCAGCAGCCCCCCTATGAACACTGAAGCTTTCTTT
CASSPPMNTEAFF
>-|TRBJ2-7|TRBV5-4|-
TGTGCCAGCAGCCTCTTAGAGGGAGCCAACTACGAGCAGTACTTC
CASSLLEGANYEQYF
>-|TRBJ1-5|TRBV2|-
TGTGCCAGCGGGACCCATGGCAATCAGCCCCAGCATTTT
CASGTHGNQPQHF
>-|TRBJ2-7|TRBV2|-
TGTGCCAGCAGTGCCGGGACGGCTAGCTCCTACGAGCAGTACTTC
CASSAGTASSYEQYF
>-|TRBJ2-2|TRBV9|-
TGTGCCAGCAGCGTAGTGGTGACTGCGAACACCGGGGAGCTGTTTTTT
CASSVVVTANTGELFF
>-|TRBJ1-1|TRBV11-2|-
TGTGCCAGCAGCGTCGGACAGAACACTGAAGCTTTCTTT
CASSVGQNTEAFF
>-|TRBJ2-5|TRBV12-5|TRBD1
TGTGCTAGTGGCACGACGTGGACAGGGGGCTTGGAGGAAGAGACCCAGTACTTC
CASGTTWTGGLEEETQYF
>-|TRBJ1-5|TRBV5-1|-
TGCGCCAGCAGCTTGGGTACCAGCAATCAGCCCCAGCATTTT
CASSLGTSNQPQHF
>-|TRBJ1-2|TRBV29-1|-
TGCAGCGCCGTGGGTGGGAATAACTATGGCTACACCTTC
CSAVGGNNYGYTF
>-|TRBJ1-2|TRBV15|-
TGTGCCACCAGCAGACCTTTACAGGGAAACTATGGCTACACCTTC
CATSRPLQGNYGYTF
>-|TRBJ2-7|TRBV29-1|-
TGCAGCGTTGAATCCAGGAGCTACGAGCAGTACTTC
CSVESRSYEQYF
>-|TRBJ1-1|TRBV19|-
TGTGCCAGTAGTTACGACGGACAGCTCACTGAAGCTTTCTTT
CASSYDGQLTEAFF
>once|TRBJ2-7|TRBV7-9|-
TGTGCCAGCAGCTCTACCGGTTACAAATGGGTTGACGAGCAGTACTTC
CASSSTGYKWVDEQYF
>-|TRBJ1-1|TRBV5-1|-
TGCGCCAGCAGCTTTGGAGGGACGAACACTGAAGCTTTCTTT
CASSFGGTNTEAFF
>-|TRBJ1-5|TRBV18|TRBD1
TGTGCCAGCTCACCACCGTTCGGACAGCCGGGACAGGCTTTGCAGCATTTT
CASSPPFGQPGQALQHF
>-|TRBJ2-2|TRBV23-1|TRBD2
TGCGCCAGCAGTCAAACCCCCTTAAGCGGGGGGGCGGTGGACACCGGGGAGCTGTTTTTT
CASSQTPLSGGAVDTGELFF
>-|TRBJ2-5|TRBV27|-
TGTGCCAGCAGTCCCTTGGGGAACCAAGAGACCCAGTACTTC
CASSPLGNQETQYF
>-|TRBJ2-7|TRBV5-4|-
TGTGCCAGCAGCTTGGTTGCAGGGACTCCCTACGAGCAGTACTTC
CASSLVAGTPYEQYF
>-|TRBJ1-1|TRBV7-6|-
TGTGCCAGCAGCTTAGTGGGGAACACTGAAGCTTTCTTT
CASSLVGNTEAFF
>-|TRBJ2-3|TRBV30|TRBD1
TGTGCCTGGAGTTTGACAGGGGGCATCGCAGATACGCAGTATTTT
CAWSLTGGIADTQYF
>once|TRBJ1-5|TRBV18|TRBD1
TGTGCCAGCTCACCAGGTTCCTTTTCGGGACAGGGGGCGGGTCAGCCCCAGCATTTT
CASSPGSFSGQGAGQPQHF
>-|TRBJ2-1|TRBV6-5|TRBD2
TGTGCCAGCAGTTACTCAAGCGGGGGATCATACAATGAGCAGTTCTTC
CASSYSSGGSYNEQFF
>-|TRBJ2-5|TRBV5-4|TRBD2
TGTGCCAGCAGCTTGGCCAGCGGGGGAGAAGAGACCCAGTACTTC
CASSLASGGEETQYF
>-|TRBJ2-1|TRBV28|-
TGTGCCAGCAGAGACCTAGACAGTAACAATGAGCAGTTCTTC
CASRDLDSNNEQFF
>-|TRBJ2-5|TRBV7-2|TRBD2
TGTGCCAGCAGCTTAAGCGGGGGGCCTCTGGAGACCCAGTACTTC
CASSLSGGPLETQYF
>-|TRBJ2-7|TRBV6-5|TRBD1
TGTGCCAGCAGTAAGGGGACAGCCTACGAGCAGTACTTC
CASSKGTAYEQYF
>-|TRBJ2-7|TRBV19|TRBD2
TGTGCCACTGGGGGGACTAGCGGTTCCTACGAGCAGTACTTC
CATGGTSGSYEQYF
>-|TRBJ1-3|TRBV11-2|-
TGTGCCAGCAGCCTGAACCGGGAGATCACTGGAAACACCATATATTTT
CASSLNREITGNTIYF
>-|TRBJ2-3|TRBV11-2|TRBD2
TGTGCCAGCAGCTTGACTAGCGGGGTTGATACGCAGTATTTT
CASSLTSGVDTQYF
>-|TRBJ2-7|TRBV13|-
TGTGCCAGCAGCTTAGAGGTTCAGGCGGGCTACGAGCAGTACTTC
CASSLEVQAGYEQYF
>-|TRBJ1-1|TRBV9|-
TGTGCCAGCAGCATCGAACTATTTACTGAAGCTTTCTTT
CASSIELFTEAFF
>-|TRBJ2-5|TRBV7-9|-
TGTGCCAGCAGCCCCCGCGGGTTCGGAGAGACCCAGTACTTC
CASSPRGFGETQYF
>-|TRBJ1-1|TRBV2|-
TGTGCCAGCAGTGATCCGACCGACAGGAACACTGAAGCTTTCTTT
CASSDPTDRNTEAFF
>-|TRBJ1-4|TRBV7-9|-
TGTGCCAGCAGCTCGGGGCTTAATGAAAAACTGTTTTTT
CASSSGLNEKLFF
>once|TRBJ2-3|TRBV7-6|TRBD2
TGTGCCAGCAGCTTAGTTCAAGCGGGGGGTCGAGATACGCAGTATTTT
CASSLVQAGGRDTQYF
>-|TRBJ1-2|TRBV6-5|-
TGTGCCAGCAGTGGGGAGGATGACTATGGCTACACCTTC
CASSGEDDYGYTF
>once|TRBJ2-7|TRBV5-8|-
TGTGCCAGCAGCTTGTTGGGGTCGGAGCAGTACTTC
CASSLLGSEQYF
>-|TRBJ1-2|TRBV5-1|-
TGCGCCAGCAGCGACAGTATTTATGGCTACACCTTC
CASSDSIYGYTF
>-|TRBJ2-1|TRBV4-1|-
TGCGCCAGCAGCCAAGATCAGGTTAACGCTGGTGGAGAGCAGTTCTTC
CASSQDQVNAGGEQFF
>-|TRBJ2-3|TRBV6-5|-
TGTGCCAGCAGTTACGGGGGGCAAGATACGCAGTATTTT
CASSYGGQDTQYF
>once|TRBJ2-5|TRBV11-2|TRBD2
TGTGCCAGCAGCTTACGTAGCGGGTCCCAAGAGACCCAGTACTTC
CASSLRSGSQETQYF
>-|TRBJ1-5|TRBV30|-
TGTGCCTGGAGCGATAAGGGGGTTAATCAGCCCCAGCATTTT
CAWSDKGVNQPQHF
>-|TRBJ2-7|TRBV5-1|-
TGCGCCAGCCAGGACAGTAGCTCCTACGAGCAGTACTTC
CASQDSSSYEQYF
>-|TRBJ2-7|TRBV2|TRBD2
TGTGCCAGCTGGGAGGGATTGTACGAGCAGTACTTC
CASWEGLYEQYF
>-|TRBJ1-1|TRBV7-2|-
TGTGCCAGCAGCTTAAGGCTCGGAGATATCTTATTGAATGAAGCTTTCTTT
CASSLRLGDILLNEAFF
>-|TRBJ1-1|TRBV7-9|-
TGTGCCAGCAGTTCCGAGGGGGGGACCACTGAAGCTTTCTTT
CASSSEGGTTEAFF
>-|TRBJ1-1|TRBV6-5|TRBD1
TGTGCCAGCAGACCGGTAGGGACAGGGGGCACTGAAGCTTTCTTT
CASRPVGTGGTEAFF
>-|TRBJ1-5|TRBV7-2|-
TGTGCCAGCAGCTTTTTATCGGGCGATCCTAGCAATCAGCCCCAGCATTTT
CASSFLSGDPSNQPQHF
>-|TRBJ2-7|TRBV6-1|-
TGTGCCAGCAGTGAAGTCGCAGGTTCCTACGAGCAGTACTTC
CASSEVAGSYEQYF
>-|TRBJ1-2|TRBV30|-
TGTGCCTGGAGTGTGCGGGCAGGAGGCTATGGCTACACCTTC
CAWSVRAGGYGYTF
>-|TRBJ2-3|TRBV11-2|-
TGTGCCAGCAGCTCGGACAACGATAATACGCAGTATTTT
CASSSDNDNTQYF
>-|TRBJ2-7|TRBV4-1|-
TGCGCCAGCAGCCAAGATCATGCAGGGGATGGGGTTTACGAGCAGTACTTC
CASSQDHAGDGVYEQYF
>-|TRBJ2-1|TRBV5-6|-
TGTGCCAGCAGCTCGGGACTTTCCTACAATGAGCAGTTCTTC
CASSSGLSYNEQFF
>-|TRBJ1-2|TRBV29-1|-
TGCAGCGTTGTACCAGAATACTCTTATGGCTACACCTTC
CSVVPEYSYGYTF
>-|TRBJ2-7|TRBV7-9|-
TGTGCCAGCAGCTCCTACTACGAGCAGTACTTC
CASSSYYEQYF
>-|TRBJ2-7|TRBV29-1|TRBD2
TGCAGCGTCACCGGGGGGACTAGCGGGAAGTACGAGCAGTACTTC
CSVTGGTSGKYEQYF
>-|TRBJ2-5|TRBV6-1|-
TGTGCCAGCGGATTGTACCAAGAGACCCAGTACTTC
CASGLYQETQYF